These 27 T cell receptor beta chains originate from one sample sequenced in a study of CD8 T cells in Susac syndrome (dated by TCRdb to between 2018 and 2020). Library preparation was by the immunoSEQ multiplex PCR assay. RNA was extracted using the RNeasy kit, and roughly 0.5 to 1 microgram was reverse transcribed with random hexamers. The public sequencing data were trimmed at Q25 with fastp and processed into clonotypes with MiXCR by TCRdb, which kept only in-frame beta chains. Every distinct CDR3 protein forms one entry, paired with its most common genes and DNA. Recorded for this sample are 70,000 or so distinct CDR3 sequences; 95% of them occurred a single time. The top ten constitute approximately 0.25% of the sample. Input material: CD8+ T cells from PBMCs. Source of these receptors: a human donor in good health.

This clonotype was recorded a few times. This chain uses TRBV4-1 with TRBJ2-7; no firm D call. CDR1 is MGHRA, CDR2 YSYEKL, per germline. This CDR3 spans 15 amino acids. Trimming left V 0 bases short and J 3 bases short, with 12 bases between. The CDR3 DNA reads as TGCGCCAGCAGCCAAGATGAAGTGCCTTTCTACGAGCAGTACTTC. Translation: CASSQDEVPFYEQYF.

V gene TRBV3-1 combines with J gene TRBJ1-1; 9 bases map to TRBD1. The V segment lost 0 bases and the J segment 10 bases; nucleotides outside the gene matches: 6. The CDR3 totals 14 residues. Germline V gene data show CDR1 as LGHDT and CDR2 as YNNKEL (reference sequence). CDR3 nucleotide sequence: TGTGCCAGCAGCCAAGAAGGGACAGGGAACGGAGCTTTCTTT. Residues: CASSQEGTGNGAFF.

V and J are TRBV30 and TRBJ2-7; D not resolved. Germline V gene data show CDR1 as GTSNPN and CDR2 as SVGIG (reference sequence). V lost 7 bases and J 4 bases, leaving 17 bases between the germline ends. The CDR3 is 13 residues long. The CDR3 coding sequence is TGTGCCTCCGGTAGGCCGGGCGCGTACGAGCAGTACTTC. Translating gives CASGRPGAYEQYF.

As for this clonotype: One end of the junction varies from germline; a read error may be responsible. The chain is built from TRBV15 and TRBJ1-4; no firm D call. The germline CDR1 and CDR2 sequences are LNHNV and YYDKDF (reference sequence). This CDR3 is 14 amino acids long. CDR3 DNA: TGTGCCACCAGCAGATGGGCGACTAGTGAAAAACTGTTTTTT. Encoded protein: CATSRWATSEKLFF.

This rearrangement joins TRBV2 to TRBJ1-5, with D perhaps matching TRBD1 (5 bases). CDR3 size: 15 residues. Per the germline V gene, CDR1 is SNHLY and CDR2 is FYNNEI. V shed 2 bases and J shed 4 bases, with 12 bases lying between them. The CDR3 nucleotides read TGTGCCAGCAGTGAAAACCGCGGGGGGAATCAGCCCCAGCATTTT. This encodes CASSENRGGNQPQHF.

The chain employs TRBV7-9 and TRBJ1-1, with a weak D call TRBD1 (5 bases). The germline gives CDR1 SEHNR, CDR2 FQNEAQ (reference sequence). This CDR3 spans 15 amino acids. The V and J ends lost 3 bases and 0 bases respectively, with 11 bases between them. The CDR3 is CASSFSGTLNTEAFF. In DNA, the CDR3 is TGTGCCAGCAGCTTCTCCGGGACTCTGAACACTGAAGCTTTCTTT.

This CDR3 is CASSLDSPRGGINEQFF. As DNA, the CDR3 is TGTGCCAGCAGCTTAGATAGTCCGCGGGGGGGCATCAATGAGCAGTTCTTC. The chain carries TRBV7-2 and TRBJ2-1; 9 nucleotides align to TRBD2. V was clipped by 1 base and J by 6 bases; unmatched bases: 10. In germline, CDR1 is SGHTA, CDR2 FQGNSA. The length of the CDR3 is 17 residues.

The J gene is TRBJ2-7, the V gene TRBV6-2 or TRBV6-3; 8 nucleotides line up with TRBD1. Germline V CDR1 and CDR2: MNHEY, SVGEGT. Germline trimming cut 6 bases from V and 5 bases from J; bases unmatched to any gene: 9. This CDR3 is 14 amino acids long. The CDR3 sequence is CASSHRGVVDEQYV. DNA of the CDR3: TGTGCCAGCAGCCACAGGGGGGTGGTCGACGAGCAGTACGTC.

The chain links TRBV9 to TRBJ1-4; D not resolved. This CDR3 spans 12 amino acids. From germline, CDR1 is SGDLS and CDR2 YYNGEE. V was trimmed by 4 bases and J by 7 bases, leaving 8 bases between them. The CDR3 nucleotides read TGTGCCAGCAGCTTCACGGGTGAAAAACTGTTTTTT. This codes for CASSFTGEKLFF.

V and J are TRBV29-1 and TRBJ2-1; D is undetermined. Germline CDR1 is SQVTM and CDR2 is ANQGSEA. V lost 6 bases to trimming and J lost 7 bases, with 19 bases between them. CDR3 length: 14 amino acids. Here the CDR3 DNA reads TGCAGCGTGGTACTTGAACACATCAAGAATGAGCAGTTCTTC. Its protein product is CSVVLEHIKNEQFF.

V and J are TRBV5-1 and TRBJ2-5, with D possibly TRBD2 on 5 matching bases. The CDR3 extends over 16 amino acids. From germline, CDR1 is SGHRS and CDR2 YFSETQ. Trimming shortened V by 4 bases and J by 5 bases, and 21 bases separated the two germline ends. For the CDR3, the DNA is TGCGCCAGCAGCCTGGCGGGCCGAGGGCTCTCGGAGACCCAGTACTTC. This encodes CASSLAGRGLSETQYF.

The chain employs TRBV19 and TRBJ2-7; D may be TRBD1 (5 bases). Between the trimmed V and J ends, which lost 2 bases and 6 bases, there was a span of 11 bases. The CDR3 length is 13 residues. Germline-derived CDR1 and CDR2 are LNHDA and SQIVND (reference sequence). The CDR3 coding sequence is TGTGCCAGTAGTATAAGTGGGGCCTCCGAGCAGTACTTC. This encodes CASSISGASEQYF.

The chain combines TRBV9 with TRBJ2-1, with a weak D call TRBD2 (5 bases). V was cut by 6 bases and J by 7 bases, with 17 bases left in between. The CDR3 loop spans 14 amino acids. Germline CDR1 is SGDLS and CDR2 is YYNGEE. CDR3 sequence: CASTPGPSRNEQFF. The CDR3 DNA sequence: TGTGCCAGCACCCCAGGCCCTAGCAGGAATGAGCAGTTCTTC.

The chain has TRBV3-1 and TRBJ1-1; D is ambiguous. CDR1 and CDR2 (germline): LGHDT, YNNKEL (reference sequence). This CDR3 has 16 amino acids. V lost 3 bases, J lost 0 bases, and 14 bases lay in between. CDR3: CASSHTAGSMNTEAFF. The DNA of the CDR3 is TGTGCCAGCAGCCATACAGCCGGGAGCATGAACACTGAAGCTTTCTTT.

The V gene is TRBV7-9, the J gene TRBJ1-6; D ambiguous. Germline CDR1 SEHNR, CDR2 FQNEAQ (reference sequence). Trimming took 4 bases from V and 6 from J, leaving 13 bases between them. The CDR3 loop spans 15 amino acids. The CDR3 loop reads CASSSRSEINSPLHF. The CDR3 coding sequence is TGTGCCAGCAGCTCGAGGTCCGAAATTAATTCACCCCTCCACTTT.

The V gene is TRBV30, the J gene TRBJ1-2; unclear D gene. CDR1 is GTSNPN, CDR2 SVGIG, per germline (reference sequence). This CDR3 comprises 12 residues. V was cut by 2 bases and J by 6 bases, with 10 bases left in between. In nucleotides, the CDR3 is TGTGCCTGGAGTCATACAGACCATGGCTACACCTTC. Protein: CAWSHTDHGYTF.

The chain has TRBV13 and TRBJ1-1, with TRBD1 matching over 8 bases. The V gene end was trimmed by 8 bases and the J gene end by 1 base; junction bases not matched to a gene: 6. Germline assignment: CDR1 PRHDT and CDR2 FYEKMQ (reference sequence). The CDR3 covers 14 residues. CDR3 bases: TGTGCCAGCGGGCGGACAGGGAGGAACACTGAAGCTTTCTTT. Protein product: CASGRTGRNTEAFF.

The V gene is TRBV6-2 or TRBV6-3, the J gene TRBJ2-2, with D tentatively TRBD2 (5 bases). V was clipped by 5 bases and J by 5 bases, with 12 bases between them. Germline V gives CDR1 MNHEY, CDR2 SVGEGT. This CDR3 comprises 14 residues. This chain's CDR3 is CASSPFRGTGELFF. CDR3 nucleotides: TGTGCCAGCAGTCCCTTCCGAGGGACCGGGGAGCTGTTTTTT.

This chain uses TRBV29-1 with TRBJ2-7; no reliable D call. This CDR3 is built from 12 residues. Between the trimmed V and J ends, which lost 3 bases and 2 bases, there was a span of 8 bases. The V gene's germline CDR1 is SQVTM and CDR2 ANQGSEA. The CDR3 sequence is CSVDLTPYEQYF. The CDR3 region has the DNA TGCAGCGTTGACCTCACCCCCTACGAGCAGTACTTC.

The chain couples TRBV29-1 to TRBJ2-3; the match to TRBD2 covers 10 bases. Germline V gene lookup returns CDR1 SQVTM and CDR2 ANQGSEA. V lost 2 bases to trimming and J lost 4 bases; unmatched junction nucleotides: 3. This CDR3 is 14 amino acids long. Here the CDR3 reads CSVERAGGPDTQYF. The CDR3 DNA is TGCAGCGTTGAACGAGCGGGGGGGCCAGATACGCAGTATTTT.

This chain joins TRBV7-9 and TRBJ1-5; a weak D match, TRBD1 (5 bases). CDR1 and CDR2 from the germline V gene are SEHNR and FQNEAQ (reference sequence). This CDR3 is 16 amino acids long. The ends were cut back, 1 base at V and 2 bases at J, with 12 bases in the middle. CDR3 nucleotide sequence: TGTGCCAGCAGCTTAGGGGGGGGAGGCGGCAATCAGCCCCAGCATTTT. Translating gives CASSLGGGGGNQPQHF.

This chain connects TRBV25-1 to TRBJ2-6; possibly TRBD2 for D (5 bases). The CDR3 totals 17 residues. Trimming cost V 6 bases and J 0 bases, with 15 bases left between them. In germline, CDR1 is MGHDK, CDR2 SYGVNS. The CDR3 bases are TGTGCCAGCAGAGGACTGGACGGGATCTCTGGGGCCAACGTCCTGACTTTC. Translated, it gives CASRGLDGISGANVLTF.

This sequence joins TRBV25-1 and TRBJ1-2; D perhaps matches TRBD1 (5 bases). The germline V and J ends were trimmed by 7 bases and 0 bases, with 12 bases remaining between them. Germline V gene sequence: CDR1 MGHDK, CDR2 SYGVNS. There are 14 residues in the CDR3. CDR3 nucleotide sequence: TGTGCCAGCACTGGGACCGTCCCTAACTATGGCTACACCTTC. This encodes CASTGTVPNYGYTF.

The chain uses TRBV13 and TRBJ2-1, with a weak D call TRBD2 (7 bases). The V and J ends lost 4 bases and 5 bases respectively, with 18 bases between them. CDR3 length: 16 residues. CDR1 PRHDT and CDR2 FYEKMQ come from the germline V gene (reference sequence). CDR3 bases: TGTGCCAGCAGCTCACTGGGGGCCGGGACTAACAATGAGCAGTTCTTC. Protein product: CASSSLGAGTNNEQFF. Together with reference TRBV13 and TRBJ2-1, the CDR3 gives the full variable domain: AAGVIQSPRHLIKEKRETATLKCYPIPRHDTVYWYQQGPGQDPQFLISFYEKMQSDKGSIPDRFSAQQFSDYHSELNMSSLELGDSALYFCASSSLGAGTNNEQFFGPGTRLTVL.

The chain is built from TRBV7-9 and TRBJ2-5, with 11 bases identical to TRBD2. Germline CDR1 SEHNR, CDR2 FQNEAQ (reference sequence). With 6 bases clipped from V and 6 bases from J, the junction kept 9 bases outside the gene matches. This CDR3 has 15 residues. This CDR3 is CASSLAGGGIKTQYF. The CDR3 region has the DNA TGTGCCAGCAGTCTAGCGGGGGGCGGTATAAAGACCCAGTACTTC.

This chain uses TRBV7-9 with TRBJ2-7; 12 bases are shared with TRBD2. Germline values: CDR1 SEHNR, CDR2 FQNEAQ (reference sequence). This CDR3 has 14 residues. V gave up 5 bases and J gave up 4 bases; unmatched junction bases: 3. CDR3 bases: TGTGCCAGCAGCCGTGGACTAGCGGGGTACGAGCAGTACGTC. Its translation: CASSRGLAGYEQYV.

The chain combines TRBV4-1 with TRBJ1-2; D remains unclear. In germline, CDR1 is MGHRA, CDR2 YSYEKL. Between the trimmed V and J ends, which lost 0 bases and 4 bases, there was a span of 9 bases. This CDR3 spans 14 amino acids. In DNA form, the CDR3 reads TGCGCCAGCAGCCAAGATGGAGAATTCTATGGCTACACCTTC. Amino acid sequence: CASSQDGEFYGYTF.